A selection of T cell receptor beta chains follows, all from one sample in a study of cytomegalovirus exposure and HLA in healthy donors. Profiled with immunoSEQ multiplex PCR; TCRdb holds only in-frame clones, not every one. This table has about 95,000 clones, just under 80% appearing once. The specimen sequenced was PBMCs. The receptors come from a woman in her 40s in good health and CMV-seropositive. CDR3s include the opening cysteine and the closing phenylalanine or tryptophan. Fields, in order: J gene, D gene, V gene, clone size, CDR3 DNA, CDR3 protein. A D gene is named only where the DNA matches it firmly. Rows may omit the clone size; those that give it use once, few, many or a size class.

j_gene: TRBJ2-3; d_gene: -; v_gene: TRBV5-1; abundance: -; CDR3nt: TGCGCCAGCAGCATCTCTAGCACAGATACGCAGTATTTT; CDR3aa: CASSISSTDTQYF
j_gene: TRBJ2-1; d_gene: TRBD2; v_gene: TRBV7-3; abundance: -; CDR3nt: TGTGCCAGCAGCCCCCAACTAGCGGGAGGGCCTGAGCAGTTCTTC; CDR3aa: CASSPQLAGGPEQFF
j_gene: TRBJ2-3; d_gene: -; v_gene: TRBV28; abundance: once; CDR3nt: TGTGCCAGCAGTTTACGGGGAGGACGGAGCACAGATACGCAGTATTTT; CDR3aa: CASSLRGGRSTDTQYF
j_gene: TRBJ2-1; d_gene: TRBD2; v_gene: TRBV4-2; abundance: few; CDR3nt: TGTGCCAGCAGCCAGTTAGCGGGAGGGGTAATCGATGAGCAGTTCTTC; CDR3aa: CASSQLAGGVIDEQFF
j_gene: TRBJ2-7; d_gene: -; v_gene: TRBV6-5; abundance: -; CDR3nt: TGTGCCAGCAGCCCATCACTGGGGCTTGAGCAGTACTTC; CDR3aa: CASSPSLGLEQYF
j_gene: TRBJ1-2; d_gene: TRBD1; v_gene: TRBV11-3; abundance: -; CDR3nt: TGTGCCAGCAGCTTAGGACAGGGGGCGAACTATGGCTACACCTTC; CDR3aa: CASSLGQGANYGYTF
j_gene: TRBJ2-1; d_gene: -; v_gene: TRBV7-9; abundance: few; CDR3nt: TGTGCCAGCAGCCTGCGGGGCACCCAGTTCTTC; CDR3aa: CASSLRGTQFF
j_gene: TRBJ2-3; d_gene: -; v_gene: TRBV6-6; abundance: -; CDR3nt: TGTGCCAGCAGACCTTCTGAAGAGGATACGCAGTATTTT; CDR3aa: CASRPSEEDTQYF
j_gene: TRBJ2-3; d_gene: TRBD2; v_gene: TRBV7-8; abundance: -; CDR3nt: TGTGCCAGCAGCTTTGGCGGGAGGGCGACTAGCACAGATACGCAGTATTTT; CDR3aa: CASSFGGRATSTDTQYF
j_gene: TRBJ2-3; d_gene: TRBD2; v_gene: TRBV15; abundance: -; CDR3nt: TGTGCCACGGGAAAGGGACTAGCGGGAGGGATCACAGATACGCAGTATTTT; CDR3aa: CATGKGLAGGITDTQYF
j_gene: TRBJ2-1; d_gene: -; v_gene: TRBV2; abundance: -; CDR3nt: TGTGCCAGCAGTGAACGTAATGTGCAGTTCTTC; CDR3aa: CASSERNVQFF
j_gene: TRBJ2-5; d_gene: TRBD1; v_gene: TRBV2; abundance: few; CDR3nt: TGTGCCAGCAGTGGGGGACAGGGTGGAGAGACCCAGTACTTC; CDR3aa: CASSGGQGGETQYF
j_gene: TRBJ2-1; d_gene: TRBD1; v_gene: TRBV5-1; abundance: -; CDR3nt: TGCGCCAGCAGCCCCGACAGGGGGCGAGTAGTTGGGTACAATGAGCAGTTCTTC; CDR3aa: CASSPDRGRVVGYNEQFF
j_gene: TRBJ2-1; d_gene: -; v_gene: TRBV9; abundance: few; CDR3nt: TGTGCCAGCAGCATCCAAGGGAGGCGACCCTACAATGAGCAGTTCTTC; CDR3aa: CASSIQGRRPYNEQFF
j_gene: TRBJ1-1; d_gene: -; v_gene: TRBV19; abundance: -; CDR3nt: TGTGCCAGTATGGTCGAGGGTACGGGGTTTCGCGCTGAAGCTTTCTTT; CDR3aa: CASMVEGTGFRAEAFF
j_gene: TRBJ2-3; d_gene: -; v_gene: TRBV7-6; abundance: -; CDR3nt: TGTGCCAGCAGCTTGACCGGGACTTCAGATACGCAGTATTTT; CDR3aa: CASSLTGTSDTQYF
j_gene: TRBJ2-1; d_gene: TRBD2; v_gene: TRBV5-1; abundance: -; CDR3nt: TGCGCCAGCAGGTCCGGGACTAGCGGGTTCTACAGAAACAATGAGCAGTTCTTC; CDR3aa: CASRSGTSGFYRNNEQFF
j_gene: TRBJ2-4; d_gene: -; v_gene: TRBV4-2; abundance: few; CDR3nt: TGTGCCAGCAGCCAACAGACAGGTCGGGACATTCAGTACTTC; CDR3aa: CASSQQTGRDIQYF
j_gene: TRBJ2-1; d_gene: TRBD1; v_gene: TRBV4-1; abundance: -; CDR3nt: TGCGCCAGCAGCCAAGAAGGAACCGGACAGGGCGAGTTCTTC; CDR3aa: CASSQEGTGQGEFF
j_gene: TRBJ1-5; d_gene: TRBD1; v_gene: TRBV29-1; abundance: -; CDR3nt: TGCAGCGTTGTACAGGGGGCTGATCAGCCCCAGCATTTT; CDR3aa: CSVVQGADQPQHF
j_gene: TRBJ2-3; d_gene: TRBD2; v_gene: TRBV6-4; abundance: -; CDR3nt: TGTGCCAGCTCCAAGGCTAGCGGGAGTGCAGCAGATACGCAGTATTTT; CDR3aa: CASSKASGSAADTQYF
j_gene: TRBJ1-1; d_gene: -; v_gene: TRBV5-8; abundance: -; CDR3nt: TGTGCCAGCAGCTACCGTATACAGGGTTCCACTGAAGCTTTCTTT; CDR3aa: CASSYRIQGSTEAFF
j_gene: TRBJ2-1; d_gene: TRBD1; v_gene: TRBV4-1; abundance: -; CDR3nt: TGCGCCAGCAGCCAAGCCCTTACAGGGGGCTTACAGCAGTTCTTC; CDR3aa: CASSQALTGGLQQFF
j_gene: TRBJ2-5; d_gene: -; v_gene: TRBV11-2; abundance: -; CDR3nt: TGTGCCAGCAGCCCCGGGTGGGAGACCCAGTACTTC; CDR3aa: CASSPGWETQYF
j_gene: TRBJ2-1; d_gene: TRBD2; v_gene: TRBV4-2; abundance: -; CDR3nt: TGTGCCAGCAGCCAAGGGGGACTAGCGGGAATAAATGAGCAGTTCTTC; CDR3aa: CASSQGGLAGINEQFF
j_gene: TRBJ1-4; d_gene: TRBD1; v_gene: TRBV9; abundance: -; CDR3nt: TGTGCCAGCACCCGGACAGGGTCTAATGAAAAACTGTTTTTT; CDR3aa: CASTRTGSNEKLFF
j_gene: TRBJ2-6; d_gene: TRBD1; v_gene: TRBV7-9; abundance: -; CDR3nt: TGTGCCAGCAGCTCCCACAGGGGGGCTGGGGCCAACGTCCTGACTTTC; CDR3aa: CASSSHRGAGANVLTF
j_gene: TRBJ2-1; d_gene: -; v_gene: TRBV21-1; abundance: -; CDR3nt: TGTGCCAGCAGCAAAGTACAGTTGCCTAGCGGGACCGATGAGCAGTTCTTC; CDR3aa: CASSKVQLPSGTDEQFF
j_gene: TRBJ1-1; d_gene: -; v_gene: TRBV4-2; abundance: few; CDR3nt: TGTGCCAGCAGCCAAGCTAGGAACACTGAAGCTTTCTTT; CDR3aa: CASSQARNTEAFF
j_gene: TRBJ2-1; d_gene: -; v_gene: TRBV13; abundance: -; CDR3nt: TGTGCCAGCAGCCTACCTACCCCCCCCCGGCCGACGACACACACCTACAATGAGCAGTTCTTC; CDR3aa: CASSLPTPPRPTTHTYNEQFF
j_gene: TRBJ2-2; d_gene: TRBD2; v_gene: TRBV4-1; abundance: -; CDR3nt: TGCGCCAGCAGCCAAGACCCTCGACTAGCTTTTAACACCGGGGAGCTGTTTTTT; CDR3aa: CASSQDPRLAFNTGELFF
j_gene: TRBJ1-1; d_gene: -; v_gene: TRBV19; abundance: -; CDR3nt: TGTGCCAGTAGCCGAACACCCAACACTGAAGCTTTCTTT; CDR3aa: CASSRTPNTEAFF
j_gene: TRBJ1-1; d_gene: -; v_gene: TRBV5-1; abundance: -; CDR3nt: TGCGCCAGCACCTTAGACGGGTCGAACACTGAAGCTTTCTTT; CDR3aa: CASTLDGSNTEAFF
j_gene: TRBJ1-5; d_gene: -; v_gene: TRBV2; abundance: -; CDR3nt: TGTGCCAGCAGTGAAGCGCTTGGCAGCTTAGGAGTCCAGCATTTT; CDR3aa: CASSEALGSLGVQHF
j_gene: TRBJ1-1; d_gene: -; v_gene: TRBV27; abundance: -; CDR3nt: TGTGCCAGCAGTTTAGGGGGGGGGAACACTGAAGCTTTCTTT; CDR3aa: CASSLGGGNTEAFF
j_gene: TRBJ2-2; d_gene: -; v_gene: TRBV5-1; abundance: -; CDR3nt: TGCGCCAGCAGCTTGCTCTTAGAATCCGGGGAGCTGTTTTTT; CDR3aa: CASSLLLESGELFF
j_gene: TRBJ2-7; d_gene: TRBD2; v_gene: TRBV7-2; abundance: -; CDR3nt: TGTGCCAGCAGCTCGCTAGCGGGACTCGACGAGCAGTACTTC; CDR3aa: CASSSLAGLDEQYF
j_gene: TRBJ2-5; d_gene: TRBD2; v_gene: TRBV30; abundance: -; CDR3nt: TGTGCCTGGAGCCCCAGTGAAAGCGGGAGGGCTTGGGAGACCCAGTACTTC; CDR3aa: CAWSPSESGRAWETQYF
j_gene: TRBJ2-1; d_gene: TRBD2; v_gene: TRBV6-1; abundance: -; CDR3nt: TGTGCCAGCAGTGTCGGACTAGCGGCCAATGAGCAGTTCTTC; CDR3aa: CASSVGLAANEQFF
j_gene: TRBJ2-7; d_gene: -; v_gene: TRBV29-1; abundance: -; CDR3nt: TGCAGCGTTGCCGCTGCAATCTCCTACGAGCAGTACTTC; CDR3aa: CSVAAAISYEQYF